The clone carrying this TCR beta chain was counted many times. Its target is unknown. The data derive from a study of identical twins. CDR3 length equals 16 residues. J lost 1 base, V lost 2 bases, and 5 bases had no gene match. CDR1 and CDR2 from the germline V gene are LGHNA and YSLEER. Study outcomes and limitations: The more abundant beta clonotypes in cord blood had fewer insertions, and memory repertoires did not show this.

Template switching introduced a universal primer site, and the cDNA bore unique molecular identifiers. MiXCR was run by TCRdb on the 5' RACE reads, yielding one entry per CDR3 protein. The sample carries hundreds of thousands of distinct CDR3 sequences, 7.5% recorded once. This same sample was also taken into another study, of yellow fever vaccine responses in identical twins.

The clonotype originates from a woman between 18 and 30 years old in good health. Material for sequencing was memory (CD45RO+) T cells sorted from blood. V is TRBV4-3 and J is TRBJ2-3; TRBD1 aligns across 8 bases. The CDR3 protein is CASSQPPGQGTDTQYF. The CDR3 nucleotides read TGCGCCAGCAGCCAACCACCGGGACAGGGCACAGATACGCAGTATTTT.